At least ten counts were recorded for the clone carrying this T cell receptor beta chain. The target antigen is unknown. Trimming cost V 7 bases and J 8 bases; bases outside gene matches: 11. Germline CDR1 SNHLY, CDR2 FYNNEI. The CDR3 has 14 amino acids. The unsorted libraries were prepared from 2 million PBMCs (stored at -80 C). 5'RACE generated cDNA with 10-nucleotide random UMIs. Every sequencing run generated in excess of 160 million TCR-beta sequences. These sequences covered 15-18 subjects. TCRdb passed the 5' RACE reads through MiXCR, listing each CDR3 protein once. The sample records about 40,000 distinct CDR3 sequences, approximately 2.4% being singletons. This entry is derived from a study of neurological immune-mediated disorders. The study, taken as a whole, reports: For the multiple sclerosis repertoire cluster, no association with any clinical or MRI feature was found.

Input material: PBMCs. This TCR came from a man aged 50 to 60 with multiple sclerosis. The genes are TRBV2 and TRBJ2-3; 8 bases fit TRBD2. The chain's CDR3 is CASNSGGGKGTQYF. CDR3 DNA: TGTGCCAGCAACTCCGGGGGGGGAAAGGGTACGCAGTATTTT.